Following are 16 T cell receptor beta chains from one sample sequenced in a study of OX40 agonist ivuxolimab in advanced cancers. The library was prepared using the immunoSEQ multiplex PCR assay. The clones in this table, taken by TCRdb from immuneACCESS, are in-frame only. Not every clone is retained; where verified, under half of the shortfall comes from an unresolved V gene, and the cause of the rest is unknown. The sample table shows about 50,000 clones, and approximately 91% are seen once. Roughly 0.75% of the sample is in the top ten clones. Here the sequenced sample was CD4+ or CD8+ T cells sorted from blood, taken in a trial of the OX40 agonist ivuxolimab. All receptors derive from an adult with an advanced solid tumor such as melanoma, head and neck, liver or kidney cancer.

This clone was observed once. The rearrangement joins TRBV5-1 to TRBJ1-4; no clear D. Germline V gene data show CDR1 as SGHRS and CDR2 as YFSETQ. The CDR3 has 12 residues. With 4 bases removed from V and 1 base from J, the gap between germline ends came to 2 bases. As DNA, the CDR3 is TGCGCCAGCAGCCAAACTAATGAAAAACTGTTTTTT. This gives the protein CASSQTNEKLFF.

CDR3 sequence reads: CASSHRKDTEAFF. The CDR3 nucleotides read TGTGCCAGCAGCCATAGAAAGGACACTGAAGCTTTCTTT. The chain uses TRBV9 and TRBJ1-1; no clear D gene. The V gene lost 4 bases and the J gene lost 3 bases, with 10 bases spanning the gap. Germline V gene lookup returns CDR1 SGDLS and CDR2 YYNGEE. The CDR3 covers 13 residues.

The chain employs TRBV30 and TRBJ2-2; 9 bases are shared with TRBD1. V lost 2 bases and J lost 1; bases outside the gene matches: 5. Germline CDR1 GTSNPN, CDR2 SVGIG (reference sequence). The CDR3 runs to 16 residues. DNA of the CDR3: TGTGCCTGGAGTCGCTTGGGACAGGGGAACACCGGGGAGCTGTTTTTT. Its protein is CAWSRLGQGNTGELFF. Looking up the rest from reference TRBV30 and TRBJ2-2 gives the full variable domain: SQTIHQWPATLVQPVGSPLSLECTVEGTSNPNLYWYRQAAGRGLQLLFYSVGIGQISSEVPQNLSASRPQDRQFILSSKKLLLSDSGFYLCAWSRLGQGNTGELFFGEGSRLTVL.

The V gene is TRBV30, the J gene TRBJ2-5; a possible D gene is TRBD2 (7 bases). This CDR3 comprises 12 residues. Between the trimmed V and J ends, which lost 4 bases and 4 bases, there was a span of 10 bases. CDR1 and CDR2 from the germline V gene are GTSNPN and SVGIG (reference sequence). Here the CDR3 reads CAWKGGGETQYF. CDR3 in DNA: TGTGCCTGGAAGGGGGGGGGAGAGACCCAGTACTTC. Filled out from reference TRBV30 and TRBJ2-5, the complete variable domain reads SQTIHQWPATLVQPVGSPLSLECTVEGTSNPNLYWYRQAAGRGLQLLFYSVGIGQISSEVPQNLSASRPQDRQFILSSKKLLLSDSGFYLCAWKGGGETQYFGPGTRLLVL.

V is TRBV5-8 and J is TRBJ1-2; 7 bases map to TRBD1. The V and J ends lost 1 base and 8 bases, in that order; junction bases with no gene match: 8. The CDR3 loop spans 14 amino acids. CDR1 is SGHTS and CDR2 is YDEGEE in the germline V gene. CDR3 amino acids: CASSLNEGARGYTF. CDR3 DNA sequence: TGTGCCAGCAGCTTGAATGAGGGGGCTCGCGGCTACACCTTC.

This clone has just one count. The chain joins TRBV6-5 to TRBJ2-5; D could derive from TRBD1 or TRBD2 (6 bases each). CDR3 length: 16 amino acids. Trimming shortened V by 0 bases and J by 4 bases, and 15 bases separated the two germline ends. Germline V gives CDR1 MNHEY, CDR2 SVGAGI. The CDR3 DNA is TGTGCCAGCAGTTACTCTCTGGGGGCGGGAAGAGAGACCCAGTACTTC. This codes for CASSYSLGAGRETQYF.

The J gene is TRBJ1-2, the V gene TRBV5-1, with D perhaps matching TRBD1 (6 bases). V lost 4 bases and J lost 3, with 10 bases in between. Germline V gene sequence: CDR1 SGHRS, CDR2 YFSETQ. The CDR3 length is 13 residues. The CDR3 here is CASSLQGDYGYTF. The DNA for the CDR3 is TGCGCCAGCAGCCTACAGGGAGACTATGGCTACACCTTC. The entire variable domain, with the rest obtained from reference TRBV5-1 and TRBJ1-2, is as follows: KAGVTQTPRYLIKTRGQQVTLSCSPISGHRSVSWYQQTPGQGLQFLFEYFSETQRNKGNFPGRFSGRQFSNSRSEMNVSTLELGDSALYLCASSLQGDYGYTFGSGTRLTVV.

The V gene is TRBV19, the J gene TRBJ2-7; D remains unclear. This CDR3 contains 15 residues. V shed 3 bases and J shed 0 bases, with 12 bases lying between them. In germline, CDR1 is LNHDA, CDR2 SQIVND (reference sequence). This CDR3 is CASSMFGHTSYEQYF. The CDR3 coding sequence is TGTGCCAGTAGTATGTTTGGGCACACCTCCTACGAGCAGTACTTC.

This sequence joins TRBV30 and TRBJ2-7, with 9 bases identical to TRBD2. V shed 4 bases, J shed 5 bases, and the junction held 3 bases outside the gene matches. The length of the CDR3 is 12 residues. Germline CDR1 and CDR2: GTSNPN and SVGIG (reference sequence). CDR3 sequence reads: CAWKRGAHEQYF. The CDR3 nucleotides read TGTGCCTGGAAGCGGGGGGCACACGAGCAGTACTTC.

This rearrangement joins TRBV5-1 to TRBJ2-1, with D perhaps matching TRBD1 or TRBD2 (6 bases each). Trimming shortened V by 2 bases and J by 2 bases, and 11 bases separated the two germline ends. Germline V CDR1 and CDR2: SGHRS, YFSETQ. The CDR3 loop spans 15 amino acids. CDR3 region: CASSLGGGTYNEQFF. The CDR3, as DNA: TGCGCCAGCAGCTTAGGGGGAGGAACCTACAATGAGCAGTTCTTC.

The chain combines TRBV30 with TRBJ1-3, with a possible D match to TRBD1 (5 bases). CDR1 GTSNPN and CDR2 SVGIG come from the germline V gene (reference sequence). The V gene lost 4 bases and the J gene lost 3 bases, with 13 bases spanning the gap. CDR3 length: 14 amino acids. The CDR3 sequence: CAWNGGVVGNTIYF. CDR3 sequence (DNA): TGTGCCTGGAACGGGGGGGTAGTTGGAAACACCATATATTTT. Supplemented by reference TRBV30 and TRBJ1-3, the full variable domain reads SQTIHQWPATLVQPVGSPLSLECTVEGTSNPNLYWYRQAAGRGLQLLFYSVGIGQISSEVPQNLSASRPQDRQFILSSKKLLLSDSGFYLCAWNGGVVGNTIYFGEGSWLTVV.

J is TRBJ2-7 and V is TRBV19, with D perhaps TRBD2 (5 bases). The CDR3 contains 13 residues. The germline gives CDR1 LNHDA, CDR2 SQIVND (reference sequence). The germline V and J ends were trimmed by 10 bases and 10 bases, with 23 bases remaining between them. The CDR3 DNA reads TGTGCCACCTCCACCGGACTGACTACGAAACAGTACTTC. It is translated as CATSTGLTTKQYF.

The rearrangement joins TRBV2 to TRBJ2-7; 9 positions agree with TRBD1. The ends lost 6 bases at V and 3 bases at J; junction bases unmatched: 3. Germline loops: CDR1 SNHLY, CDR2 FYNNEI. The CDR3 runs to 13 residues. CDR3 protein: CASRGTGLYEQYF. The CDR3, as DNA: TGTGCCAGCAGGGGGACAGGGCTCTACGAGCAGTACTTC.

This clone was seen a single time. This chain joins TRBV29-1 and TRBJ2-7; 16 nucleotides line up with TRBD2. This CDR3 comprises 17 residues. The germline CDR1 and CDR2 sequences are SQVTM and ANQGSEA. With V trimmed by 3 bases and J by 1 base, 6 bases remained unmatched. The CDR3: CSVEGLAGGQGSYEQYF. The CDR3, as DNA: TGCAGCGTTGAGGGACTAGCGGGAGGGCAGGGATCCTACGAGCAGTACTTC.

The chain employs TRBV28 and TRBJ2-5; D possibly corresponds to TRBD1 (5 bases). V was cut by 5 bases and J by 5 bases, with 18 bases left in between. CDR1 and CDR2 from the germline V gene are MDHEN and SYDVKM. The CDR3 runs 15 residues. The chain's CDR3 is CASSPPLQGYETQYF. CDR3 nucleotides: TGTGCCAGCAGTCCGCCCCTCCAGGGATACGAGACCCAGTACTTC. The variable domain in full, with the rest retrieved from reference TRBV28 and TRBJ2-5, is DVKVTQSSRYLVKRTGEKVFLECVQDMDHENMFWYRQDPGLGLRLIYFSYDVKMKEKGDIPEGYSVSREKKERFSLILESASTNQTSMYLCASSPPLQGYETQYFGPGTRLLVL.

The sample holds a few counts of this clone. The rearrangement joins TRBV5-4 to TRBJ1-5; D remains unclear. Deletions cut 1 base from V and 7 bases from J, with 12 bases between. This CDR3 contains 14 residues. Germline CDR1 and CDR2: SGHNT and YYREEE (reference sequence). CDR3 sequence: CASSLLGSEQPQHF. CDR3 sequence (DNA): TGTGCCAGCAGCTTGCTAGGGTCTGAACAGCCCCAGCATTTT.